The 25 T cell receptor beta chains below were found in one sample sequenced in a study of CD8 T cells in ankylosing spondylitis. TCRdb ran MiXCR on the 5' RACE reads and lists one entry per CDR3 protein. The table shows 220,000 or so distinct CDR3 sequences, with roughly 10% occurring only once. Sequencing input: blood, either unsorted or a sorted T cell fraction (not recorded which). These receptors were collected from a male donor with ankylosing spondylitis or in good health (not recorded which).

At least ten counts were recorded for this clonotype. V usage is TRBV3-1 and J usage is TRBJ2-7, with D tentatively TRBD2 (6 bases). V was clipped by 4 bases and J by 0 bases, with 19 bases between them. Germline V gene data show CDR1 as LGHDT and CDR2 as YNNKEL (reference sequence). CDR3 length equals 17 residues. The DNA of the CDR3 is TGTGCCAGCAGCCCGACTCGGGGAGGCGAGAGCTCCTACGAGCAGTACTTC. Its protein is CASSPTRGGESSYEQYF.

The rearrangement links TRBV5-1 to TRBJ2-7, with D perhaps matching TRBD1 (5 bases). Germline V gives CDR1 SGHRS, CDR2 YFSETQ. V was shortened by 5 bases and J by 2 bases, with 17 bases between the two germline ends. The CDR3 extends over 15 amino acids. In DNA, the CDR3 is TGCGCCAGCAGGGAAGCACAGGCCATTACCTACGAGCAGTACTTC. Amino acids: CASREAQAITYEQYF.

This clonotype was observed a few times. The chain joins TRBV5-1 to TRBJ2-1, with a tentative D call TRBD2 (6 bases). V was clipped by 0 bases and J by 1 base, with 11 bases between them. This CDR3 is built from 16 residues. CDR1 and CDR2 from the germline V gene are SGHRS and YFSETQ. The CDR3 nucleotides are TGCGCCAGCAGCTTGGAGGCAGGGAGGTCCTACAATGAGCAGTTCTTC. This codes for CASSLEAGRSYNEQFF. The entire variable domain, with the rest obtained from reference TRBV5-1 and TRBJ2-1, is as follows: KAGVTQTPRYLIKTRGQQVTLSCSPISGHRSVSWYQQTPGQGLQFLFEYFSETQRNKGNFPGRFSGRQFSNSRSEMNVSTLELGDSALYLCASSLEAGRSYNEQFFGPGTRLTVL.

This clonotype was observed a few times. V and J are TRBV5-1 and TRBJ1-6, with 8 positions matching TRBD1. CDR1 is SGHRS and CDR2 is YFSETQ in the germline V gene. V was clipped by 0 bases and J by 6 bases; unmatched bases: 5. CDR3 length: 16 amino acids. The CDR3 loop reads CASSLEDRGGNSPLHF. The CDR3, as DNA: TGCGCCAGCAGCTTGGAAGACAGGGGAGGTAATTCACCCCTCCACTTT. The full variable domain, with the rest looked up from reference TRBV5-1 and TRBJ1-6, is KAGVTQTPRYLIKTRGQQVTLSCSPISGHRSVSWYQQTPGQGLQFLFEYFSETQRNKGNFPGRFSGRQFSNSRSEMNVSTLELGDSALYLCASSLEDRGGNSPLHFGNGTRLTVT.

This clonotype came up many times. The rearrangement joins TRBV20-1 to TRBJ1-2, with D perhaps TRBD1 (5 bases). Per germline, CDR1 DFQATT and CDR2 SNEGSKA (reference sequence). The CDR3 covers 12 residues. Between the trimmed V and J ends, which lost 4 bases and 8 bases, there was a span of 14 bases. CDR3 amino acids: CSATEGTKGYTF. The CDR3 DNA follows: TGCAGTGCTACCGAGGGGACCAAGGGCTACACCTTC.

In this sample, this clonotype turned up many times. This rearrangement joins TRBV7-2 to TRBJ2-7, with D unclear. The CDR3 length is 15 residues. Germline lookup yields CDR1 SGHTA and CDR2 FQGNSA. Trimming took 6 bases from V and 1 from J, leaving 16 bases between them. The CDR3 reads CASSPLPGTSYEQYF. The CDR3 nucleotides are TGTGCCAGCAGTCCCCTACCAGGCACTTCCTACGAGCAGTACTTC.

This clonotype has a count of ten or more. The V gene is TRBV20-1, the J gene TRBJ2-7, with D possibly TRBD1 on 6 matching bases. Germline CDR1 DFQATT, CDR2 SNEGSKA (reference sequence). The V gene lost 2 bases and the J gene lost 2 bases, with 16 bases spanning the gap. The CDR3 runs 15 residues. CDR3 sequence reads: CSARQMGQSAYEQYF. The CDR3 DNA is TGCAGTGCTAGACAGATGGGACAATCGGCCTACGAGCAGTACTTC.

The genes are TRBV24-1 and TRBJ2-2; 7 positions agree with TRBD1. CDR1 and CDR2 from the germline V gene are KGHDR and SFDVKD. The junction had 6 bases not matched to a gene; V was cut back by 3 bases and J by 3 bases. This CDR3 contains 16 residues. CDR3 protein: CATSDETGLHTGELFF. DNA for the CDR3: TGTGCCACCAGTGATGAGACAGGGTTGCACACCGGGGAGCTGTTTTTT.

In this sample, this clonotype turned up many times. The CDR3 is CASSSILTGSSGNTIYF. CDR3 nucleotides: TGTGCCAGCAGCTCCATCCTTACAGGGAGCTCTGGAAACACCATATATTTT. V usage is TRBV11-2 and J usage is TRBJ1-3; tentative D call: TRBD1 (6 bases). The length of the CDR3 is 17 residues. Germline V CDR1 and CDR2: SGHAT, FQNNGV. V shed 4 bases and J shed 0 bases, with 16 bases lying between them. The full variable domain, with the rest looked up from reference TRBV11-2 and TRBJ1-3, is EAGVAQSPRYKIIEKRQSVAFWCNPISGHATLYWYQQILGQGPKLLIQFQNNGVVDDSQLPKDRFSAERLKGVDSTLKIQPAKLEDSAVYLCASSSILTGSSGNTIYFGEGSWLTVV.

The chain carries TRBV19 and TRBJ1-1, with 8 bases identical to TRBD1. CDR1 and CDR2 (germline): LNHDA, SQIVND (reference sequence). Losses at the gene ends were 9 bases for V and 5 bases for J; bases not matched to a gene: 8. The CDR3 consists of 13 residues. The DNA of the CDR3 is TGTGCCAGCTCTCAGGGGGCGGGAACTGAAGCTTTCTTT. It specifies CASSQGAGTEAFF.

This clonotype has ten or more counts. The chain combines TRBV7-3 with TRBJ2-3; maybe TRBD2 (6 bases). This CDR3 contains 15 residues. The V and J ends lost 4 bases and 4 bases respectively, with 15 bases between them. Germline V gene lookup returns CDR1 SGHTA and CDR2 FQGTGA. The CDR3 nucleotides read TGTGCCAGCAGCTCATATGGGGGGATAGCAGATACGCAGTATTTT. Its protein is CASSSYGGIADTQYF.

This clonotype was recorded a few times. The chain is built from TRBV6-1 and TRBJ2-2; 7 bases fit TRBD1. The CDR3 spans 14 residues. Germline V gene data show CDR1 as MNHNS and CDR2 as SASEGT. The V segment lost 4 bases and the J segment 6 bases; nucleotides outside the gene matches: 5. CDR3 DNA sequence: TGTGCCAGCAGTGTCGACAGGGCCGCCGGGGAGCTGTTTTTT. This codes for CASSVDRAAGELFF.

Many counts were recorded for this clonotype. The chain employs TRBV27 and TRBJ1-5; 8 bases are a match to TRBD1. Germline CDR1 MNHEY, CDR2 SMNVEV (reference sequence). J gave up 0 bases and V 4 bases, and 5 bases lay outside the gene matches. CDR3 length: 16 amino acids. Here the CDR3 DNA reads TGTGCCAGCAGTTCTTGGACAGGGATTAGCAATCAGCCCCAGCATTTT. This sequence encodes CASSSWTGISNQPQHF.

This clonotype was picked up many times. The chain joins TRBV5-1 to TRBJ2-1; D remains unclear. From germline, CDR1 is SGHRS and CDR2 YFSETQ. V was clipped by 5 bases and J by 8 bases, with 17 bases between them. The CDR3 is 14 residues long. In nucleotides, the CDR3 is TGCGCCAGCAGTCGGGCTGAGCCCCCGGATGAGCAGTTCTTC. Protein: CASSRAEPPDEQFF.

The chain combines TRBV12-3 or TRBV12-4 with TRBJ1-4; tentatively, D is TRBD1 (6 bases). Trimming took 3 bases from V and 4 from J, leaving 12 bases between them. This CDR3 has 15 residues. This CDR3 is CASSLVVGGNEKLFF. The CDR3 DNA reads TGTGCCAGCAGTTTGGTAGTAGGGGGTAATGAAAAACTGTTTTTT.

This clonotype was found many times. The V call is TRBV2, the J call TRBJ1-1, with D maybe TRBD1 (6 bases). The germline V gene has CDR1 SNHLY and CDR2 FYNNEI. V dropped 6 bases and J dropped 1 base, with 15 bases sitting between them. This CDR3 is 15 amino acids long. The chain's CDR3 is CASSGTRQENTEAFF. For the CDR3, the DNA is TGTGCCAGCAGCGGTACCCGACAGGAGAACACTGAAGCTTTCTTT. Variable domain in full (rest from reference TRBV2 and TRBJ1-1): EPEVTQTPSHQVTQMGQEVILRCVPISNHLYFYWYRQILGQKVEFLVSFYNNEISEKSEIFDDQFSVERPDGSNFTLKIRSTKLEDSAMYFCASSGTRQENTEAFFGQGTRLTVV.

Ten or more counts support this clonotype. J is TRBJ2-3 and V is TRBV3-1; D gene ambiguous. V lost 4 bases to trimming and J lost 3 bases, with 8 bases between them. Germline assignment: CDR1 LGHDT and CDR2 YNNKEL (reference sequence). The CDR3 length is 13 residues. CDR3 region: CASSRGSTDTQYF. In nucleotides, the CDR3 is TGTGCCAGCAGCCGTGGATCGACAGATACGCAGTATTTT.

This clonotype has ten or more counts. The rearrangement joins TRBV10-3 to TRBJ2-3, with D possibly being TRBD1 (6 bases). The CDR3 sequence is 14 residues long. Per germline, CDR1 ENHRY and CDR2 SYGVKD. The V gene lost 10 bases and the J gene lost 1 base, with 15 bases spanning the gap. CDR3 loop: CATPRQAGTDTQYF. The CDR3 nucleotides read TGTGCCACCCCTCGACAGGCAGGCACAGATACGCAGTATTTT.

This clonotype was picked up many times. One junction end does not reproduce the germline sequence, and a read error may be involved. The rearrangement links TRBV2 to TRBJ1-2; D call uncertain. Looked up from germline, CDR1 is SNHLY and CDR2 is FYNNEI. CDR3 length: 12 amino acids. CDR3 nucleotide sequence: TGTGCCAGCAGTGAAAGGCCAGGTCGACGGGACTTC. Translated: CASSERPGRRDF.

The table lists this clonotype with many counts. CDR3 sequence: CASSLVAGEDIQYF. The CDR3 bases are TGTGCCAGCAGCTTAGTTGCGGGCGAGGACATTCAGTACTTC. The chain is built from TRBV7-2 and TRBJ2-4; TRBD2 is a possible D gene (5 bases). The CDR3 contains 14 residues. With 1 base removed from V and 8 bases from J, the gap between germline ends came to 12 bases. CDR1 SGHTA and CDR2 FQGNSA come from the germline V gene.

The table lists this clonotype with many counts. The CDR3, as DNA: TGTGCCAGCAGCTTAAATGGCGGAGAGAACACTGAAGCTTTCTTT. Translating it yields CASSLNGGENTEAFF. V usage is TRBV7-3 and J usage is TRBJ1-1; D is ambiguous. The CDR3 spans 15 residues. V lost 1 base, J lost 1 base, and 10 bases lay in between. Germline CDR1 SGHTA, CDR2 FQGTGA. Variable domain in full (rest from reference TRBV7-3 and TRBJ1-1): GAGVSQTPSNKVTEKGKYVELRCDPISGHTALYWYRQSLGQGPEFLIYFQGTGAADDSGLPNDRFFAVRPEGSVSTLKIQRTERGDSAVYLCASSLNGGENTEAFFGQGTRLTVV.

The gene calls are TRBV29-1 and TRBJ1-2; 9 bases align to TRBD1. Germline loops: CDR1 SQVTM, CDR2 ANQGSEA. The J segment lost 8 bases and the V segment lost 6 bases, leaving 10 bases of the junction unmatched. The CDR3 runs 13 residues. The CDR3 nucleotides are TGCAGCGTAGGTCTAACAGGGGGCGACGGCTACACCTTC. This sequence encodes CSVGLTGGDGYTF.

This clonotype was seen ten or more times. The J gene is TRBJ2-7, the V gene TRBV7-9, with 12 bases lining up with TRBD1. CDR1 is SEHNR and CDR2 is FQNEAQ in the germline V gene (reference sequence). The CDR3 extends over 16 amino acids. With V trimmed by 2 bases and J by 2 bases, 4 bases remained unmatched. The CDR3 DNA is TGTGCCAGCAGCTTACCCGGGACAGGGGGCACCTACGAGCAGTACTTC. It specifies CASSLPGTGGTYEQYF.

This clonotype came up many times. The gene calls are TRBV5-1 and TRBJ2-4; D is undetermined. The CDR3 sequence is 13 residues long. Germline CDR1 and CDR2: SGHRS and YFSETQ. The V end lost 1 base, the J end lost 5 bases, and 7 bases lay between the germline ends. CDR3 in amino acids: CASSLREENIQYF. CDR3 in DNA: TGCGCCAGCAGCTTGAGAGAAGAAAACATTCAGTACTTC.

The chain combines TRBV3-1 with TRBJ1-1; the D is unclear. Germline assignment: CDR1 LGHDT and CDR2 YNNKEL (reference sequence). V lost 3 bases and J lost 6, with 11 bases in between. The length of the CDR3 is 13 residues. CDR3 DNA sequence: TGTGCCAGCAGCCATCAGGAGGCAGCTGAAGCTTTCTTT. Encoded protein: CASSHQEAAEAFF.